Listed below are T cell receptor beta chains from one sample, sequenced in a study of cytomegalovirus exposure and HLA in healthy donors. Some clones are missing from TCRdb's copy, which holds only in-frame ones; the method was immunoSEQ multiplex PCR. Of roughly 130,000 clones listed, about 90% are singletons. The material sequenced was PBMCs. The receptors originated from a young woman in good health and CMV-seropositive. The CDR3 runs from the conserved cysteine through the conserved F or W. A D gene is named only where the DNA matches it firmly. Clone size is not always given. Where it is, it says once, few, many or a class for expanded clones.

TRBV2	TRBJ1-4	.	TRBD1	CASSATGGATNEKLFF	TGTGCCAGCAGTGCGACAGGGGGTGCAACTAATGAAAAACTGTTTTTT
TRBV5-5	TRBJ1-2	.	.	CASSLSLVAVGGDGYTF	TGTGCCAGCAGCTTGAGTTTAGTAGCCGTAGGGGGAGATGGCTACACCTTC
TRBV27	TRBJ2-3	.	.	CASSLRGTDTQYF	TGTGCCAGCAGTTTACGGGGCACAGATACGCAGTATTTT
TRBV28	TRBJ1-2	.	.	CASRETNYGYTF	TGTGCCAGCCGAGAAACTAACTATGGCTACACCTTC
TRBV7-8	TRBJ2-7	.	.	CASRPGHFYEQYF	TGTGCCAGCAGGCCTGGACATTTCTACGAGCAGTACTTC
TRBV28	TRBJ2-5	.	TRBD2	CASSLTSGVFETQYF	TGTGCCAGCAGTTTAACTAGCGGGGTTTTTGAGACCCAGTACTTC
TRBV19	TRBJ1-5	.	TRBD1	CASTTTGTSNQPQHF	TGTGCCAGTACCACGACAGGGACGAGCAATCAGCCCCAGCATTTT
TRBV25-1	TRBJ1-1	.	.	CASRDTLLNTEAFF	TGTGCCAGCAGGGACACCTTGCTTAACACTGAAGCTTTCTTT
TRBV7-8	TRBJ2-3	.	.	CASSELGGHNTQYF	TGTGCCAGCAGCGAGCTCGGGGGGCACAATACGCAGTATTTT
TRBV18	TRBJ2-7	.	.	CASSPLRGLFDEQYF	TGTGCCAGCTCACCCCTTCGGGGACTTTTTGACGAGCAGTACTTC
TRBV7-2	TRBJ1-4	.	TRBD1	CASSRTGATNEKLFF	TGTGCCAGCAGCCGTACAGGGGCAACTAATGAAAAACTGTTTTTT
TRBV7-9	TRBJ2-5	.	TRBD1	CASSWTGRETQYF	TGTGCCAGCAGCTGGACAGGGAGAGAGACCCAGTACTTC
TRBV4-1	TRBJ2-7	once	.	CASSQSLGASYEQYF	TGCGCCAGCAGCCAATCTCTGGGGGCCTCCTACGAGCAGTACTTC
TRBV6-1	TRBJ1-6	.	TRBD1	CATEDRSSYNSPLHF	TGTGCCACCGAGGACAGGAGCTCCTATAATTCACCCCTCCACTTT
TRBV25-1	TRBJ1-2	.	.	CASSRQGQAYGYTF	TGTGCCAGCAGTCGTCAGGGGCAGGCCTATGGCTACACCTTC
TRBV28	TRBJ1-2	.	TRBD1	CASSSGTGLYGYTF	TGTGCCAGCAGTTCGGGGACAGGGTTATATGGCTACACCTTC
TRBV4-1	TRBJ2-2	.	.	CASSPQGTGELFF	TGCGCCAGCAGCCCACAGGGTACCGGGGAGCTGTTTTTT
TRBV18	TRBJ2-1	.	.	CASSHRSGHEQFF	TGTGCCAGCTCCCACCGAAGTGGCCATGAGCAGTTCTTC
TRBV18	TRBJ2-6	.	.	CASSASHSSGANVLTF	TGTGCCAGCTCAGCTAGCCACAGCTCTGGGGCCAACGTCCTGACTTTC
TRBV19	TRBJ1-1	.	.	CASSIRMNTEAFF	TGTGCCAGTAGTATTAGAATGAACACTGAAGCTTTCTTT
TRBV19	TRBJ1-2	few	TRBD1	CASSRQGEGYGYTF	TGTGCCAGTAGTAGACAGGGGGAAGGCTATGGCTACACCTTC
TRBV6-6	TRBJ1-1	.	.	CASSYSVVRANTEAFF	TGTGCCAGCAGTTACTCGGTCGTCAGGGCGAACACTGAAGCTTTCTTT
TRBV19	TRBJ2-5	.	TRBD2	CASSMRTSGSLQATQYF	TGTGCCAGTAGTATGAGGACTAGCGGGAGCCTCCAGGCGACCCAGTACTTC